This entry lists 26 T cell receptor beta chains sequenced from one sample in a study of early stage breast cancer tumors. Clones were read by immunoSEQ multiplex PCR, and TCRdb kept only the in-frame ones, dropping some. The top ten hold roughly 3.5% of the sample, which has around 71,000 clones, approximately 79% seen once. The sample consisted of blood. These receptors all come from a person aged 60 to 70 with breast cancer.

The rearrangement uses TRBV25-1 and TRBJ1-1; no firm D call. Germline V gene lookup returns CDR1 MGHDK and CDR2 SYGVNS. Deletions cut 6 bases from V and 0 bases from J, with 5 bases between. The CDR3 is made up of 12 amino acids. The CDR3 loop reads CASSNLNTEAFF. Written as DNA, the CDR3 is TGTGCCAGCAGCAACTTGAACACTGAAGCTTTCTTT.

The J gene is TRBJ2-1, the V gene TRBV19, with D uncertain. V dropped 0 bases and J dropped 11 bases, with 5 bases sitting between them. From germline, CDR1 is LNHDA and CDR2 SQIVND (reference sequence). This CDR3 is built from 11 residues. The CDR3 DNA reads TGTGCCAGTAGTATAGACAGCCAGCAGTTCTTC. Translation: CASSIDSQQFF.

This clone was picked up a small number of times. The chain has TRBV10-2 and TRBJ1-5, with TRBD1 as a possible D gene (5 bases). Trimming took off 9 bases at V and 4 bases at J, with 10 bases between the two ends. The CDR3 length is 12 residues. Germline CDR1 reads WSHSY; CDR2 reads SAAADI. DNA for the CDR3: TGCGCCAGTAGAGGGGTAAATCAGCCCCAGCATTTT. This sequence encodes CASRGVNQPQHF.

The CDR3, as DNA: TGTGCCACCGGGCCCCGCGGGGAGACCCAGTACTTC. As protein: CATGPRGETQYF. This chain connects TRBV7-9 to TRBJ2-5; D possibly corresponds to TRBD2 (5 bases). The germline V gene has CDR1 SEHNR and CDR2 FQNEAQ (reference sequence). There are 12 residues in the CDR3. V was cut by 10 bases and J by 5 bases, with 14 bases left in between.

This clone has a single count. The chain links TRBV11-3 to TRBJ2-2, with 10 bases that match TRBD2. Germline assignment: CDR1 SGHNT and CDR2 YENEEA. This CDR3 is 15 amino acids long. V dropped 4 bases and J dropped 3; count of bases not matched to a gene: 2. DNA for the CDR3: TGTGCCAGCAGCTCGACTAGCGGGTACACCGGGGAGCTGTTTTTT. Amino acid sequence: CASSSTSGYTGELFF.

The J gene is TRBJ1-1, the V gene TRBV5-1, with D possibly being TRBD1 (5 bases). CDR3 length: 12 residues. The V end lost 6 bases, the J end lost 4 bases, and 10 bases lay between the germline ends. Looked up from germline, CDR1 is SGHRS and CDR2 is YFSETQ. The CDR3 coding sequence is TGCGCCAGCAATGGGGGAGGCACTGAAGCTTTCTTT. Translating gives CASNGGGTEAFF. The full variable domain, with the rest looked up from reference TRBV5-1 and TRBJ1-1, is KAGVTQTPRYLIKTRGQQVTLSCSPISGHRSVSWYQQTPGQGLQFLFEYFSETQRNKGNFPGRFSGRQFSNSRSEMNVSTLELGDSALYLCASNGGGTEAFFGQGTRLTVV.

The chain links TRBV27 to TRBJ2-3; D remains ambiguous. The CDR3 sequence is 14 residues long. Trimming removed 2 bases from V and 0 bases from J, with 6 bases in between. Germline CDR1 reads MNHEY; CDR2 reads SMNVEV (reference sequence). This CDR3 is CASSLQDSTDTQYF. The DNA of the CDR3 is TGTGCCAGCAGTTTACAGGACAGCACAGATACGCAGTATTTT.

The J gene is TRBJ1-2, the V gene TRBV28, with a possible D match to TRBD1 (6 bases). Germline CDR1 is MDHEN and CDR2 is SYDVKM. This CDR3 comprises 13 residues. The V end lost 3 bases, the J end lost 8 bases, and 13 bases lay between the germline ends. This CDR3 is CASSLVGGLGYTF. CDR3 sequence (DNA): TGTGCCAGCAGTTTGGTGGGGGGCCTGGGCTACACCTTC.

J is TRBJ2-1 and V is TRBV5-4; 8 bases agree with TRBD1. Per germline, CDR1 SGHNT and CDR2 YYREEE (reference sequence). CDR3 size: 14 residues. Trimming took 4 bases from V and 5 from J; bases not matched to a gene: 5. CDR3 in DNA: TGTGCCAGCAGCGTGGACAGGGTAAACAATGAGCAGTTCTTC. Translation: CASSVDRVNNEQFF.

V is TRBV11-2 and J is TRBJ2-5, with 12 bases identical to TRBD2. The CDR3 runs 15 residues. Losses at the gene ends were 5 bases for V and 4 bases for J; bases not matched to a gene: 5. Germline V gene data show CDR1 as SGHAT and CDR2 as FQNNGV. The CDR3 nucleotides read TGTGCCAGCAGCCCCTCTAGCGGGGGGGCAGAGACCCAGTACTTC. Its translation is CASSPSSGGAETQYF.

CDR3 nucleotide sequence: TGTGCCAGCAGCTGGAGACAGAACAATGAGCAGTTCTTC. It yields the protein CASSWRQNNEQFF. The chain combines TRBV11-3 with TRBJ2-1; perhaps TRBD1 as D (5 bases). Looked up from germline, CDR1 is SGHNT and CDR2 is YENEEA. This CDR3 contains 13 residues. The ends were cut back, 4 bases at V and 5 bases at J, with 9 bases in the middle.

V gene TRBV27 combines with J gene TRBJ2-1; maybe TRBD2 (7 bases). Germline-derived CDR1 and CDR2 are MNHEY and SMNVEV (reference sequence). Between the trimmed V and J ends, which lost 4 bases and 0 bases, there was a span of 16 bases. CDR3 size: 17 residues. The CDR3 DNA is TGTGCCAGCAGTTACGGGGGGCCTGGGAGCTCCTACAATGAGCAGTTCTTC. Protein: CASSYGGPGSSYNEQFF.

The chain has TRBV9 and TRBJ2-1; D is unresolved. The V end was cut by 3 bases, the J end by 8 bases, with 18 bases between. The CDR3 extends over 15 amino acids. Germline V CDR1 and CDR2: SGDLS, YYNGEE. The DNA for the CDR3 is TGTGCCAGCAGCGGCACGGGCCAGTGGGTCGATGAGCAGTTCTTC. The encoded protein is CASSGTGQWVDEQFF.

CDR3 DNA: TGTGCCAGCAGCTACACTCAGGGATTCAATGAGCAGTTCTTC. It translates to CASSYTQGFNEQFF. The chain employs TRBV7-9 and TRBJ2-1; tentative D call: TRBD1 (5 bases). Germline assignment: CDR1 SEHNR and CDR2 FQNEAQ (reference sequence). The V end lost 4 bases, the J end lost 6 bases, and 13 bases lay between the germline ends. This CDR3 is 14 amino acids long. The full variable domain, its missing parts supplied by reference TRBV7-9 and TRBJ2-1, is DTGVSQNPRHKITKRGQNVTFRCDPISEHNRLYWYRQTLGQGPEFLTYFQNEAQLEKSRLLSDRFSAERPKGSFSTLEIQRTEQGDSAMYLCASSYTQGFNEQFFGPGTRLTVL.

This chain links TRBV10-3 with TRBJ2-5; D not certain. Trimming left V 2 bases short and J 7 bases short, with 8 bases between. Germline CDR1 is ENHRY and CDR2 is SYGVKD. CDR3 length: 12 residues. The CDR3 region has the DNA TGTGCCATCAGTGAGCCCCTAACGACCCAGTACTTC. Its translation: CAISEPLTTQYF.

The genes are TRBV2 and TRBJ2-7; TRBD1 might be the D (5 bases). Trimming removed 7 bases from V and 0 bases from J, with 7 bases in between. This CDR3 region has 12 residues. Germline V gene data show CDR1 as SNHLY and CDR2 as FYNNEI. The CDR3 reads CASTGSSYEQYF. The CDR3 region has the DNA TGTGCCAGCACAGGGTCCTCCTACGAGCAGTACTTC. Full variable domain (missing parts from reference TRBV2 and TRBJ2-7): EPEVTQTPSHQVTQMGQEVILRCVPISNHLYFYWYRQILGQKVEFLVSFYNNEISEKSEIFDDQFSVERPDGSNFTLKIRSTKLEDSAMYFCASTGSSYEQYFGPGTRLTVT.

The table lists this clone with a few counts. V usage is TRBV10-1 and J usage is TRBJ1-1, with D hard to call. Germline CDR1 is WNHNN and CDR2 is SYGVQD (reference sequence). V was pared by 3 bases and J by 1 base, with 9 bases between. There are 14 residues in the CDR3. Here the CDR3 reads CASSEGRTNTEAFF. The CDR3 DNA is TGCGCCAGCAGTGAAGGGAGGACGAACACTGAAGCTTTCTTT.

The V call is TRBV19, the J call TRBJ2-5; 8 nucleotides line up with TRBD1. The CDR3 runs 13 residues. Germline V gene lookup returns CDR1 LNHDA and CDR2 SQIVND (reference sequence). V dropped 4 bases and J dropped 5; count of bases not matched to a gene: 3. The CDR3 sequence is CASSTDRDETQYF. Here the CDR3 DNA reads TGTGCCAGTAGTACGGACAGGGATGAGACCCAGTACTTC.

The rearrangement links TRBV6-1 to TRBJ2-7; D might be TRBD1 or TRBD2, each matching 5 bases. Per germline, CDR1 MNHNS and CDR2 SASEGT. The CDR3 is 12 amino acids. Trimming shortened V by 3 bases and J by 2 bases, and 5 bases separated the two germline ends. The CDR3 sequence is CASSEGPYEQYF. In DNA, the CDR3 is TGTGCCAGCAGTGAGGGACCCTACGAGCAGTACTTC.

The V gene is TRBV28, the J gene TRBJ2-6, with D possibly being TRBD2 (6 bases). V lost 8 bases to trimming and J lost 2 bases, with 10 bases between them. This CDR3 contains 14 residues. Germline lookup yields CDR1 MDHEN and CDR2 SYDVKM. The CDR3 DNA reads TGTGCCAGCGTCGGGAGTACTGGGGCCAACGTCCTGACTTTC. This translates into CASVGSTGANVLTF.

This chain joins TRBV28 and TRBJ2-3, with 9 bases matching TRBD2. Germline V gene sequence: CDR1 MDHEN, CDR2 SYDVKM. Trimming removed 5 bases from V and 3 bases from J; junction bases left unmatched: 21. The CDR3 contains 20 residues. This chain's CDR3 is CASSPKGGREGPRWTDTQYF. The CDR3 DNA reads as TGTGCCAGCAGTCCCAAAGGGGGGCGGGAGGGCCCGCGATGGACAGATACGCAGTATTTT.

The chain is built from TRBV5-1 and TRBJ2-2, with 8 positions matching TRBD2. J lost 3 bases, V lost 4 bases, and 8 bases had no gene match. Per the germline V gene, CDR1 is SGHRS and CDR2 is YFSETQ. This CDR3 is built from 16 residues. The CDR3 region is CASSPFSGDYTGELFF. CDR3 nucleotide sequence: TGCGCCAGCAGCCCCTTTAGCGGGGATTACACCGGGGAGCTGTTTTTT.

CDR3 amino acids: CASSHTGTSGLYEQYF. CDR3 nucleotides: TGCGCCAGCAGCCACACCGGGACTAGCGGCCTCTACGAGCAGTACTTC. The rearrangement links TRBV4-1 to TRBJ2-7, with TRBD2 matching over 11 bases. This CDR3 has 16 amino acids. Looked up from germline, CDR1 is MGHRA and CDR2 is YSYEKL. After removal of 3 bases from V and 3 bases from J, the junction contained 7 bases not matched to a gene.

CDR3 sequence: CASSYSPETQYF. CDR3 nucleotide sequence: TGTGCCAGCAGTTACTCTCCCGAGACCCAGTACTTC. The V call is TRBV6-6, the J call TRBJ2-5; D not resolved. V lost 0 bases to trimming and J lost 5 bases, with 4 bases between them. Per the germline V gene, CDR1 is MNHNY and CDR2 is SVGAGI (reference sequence). The CDR3 contains 12 residues.

The chain recombines TRBV7-2 with TRBJ2-7; D not certain. The CDR3 runs 13 residues. V lost 5 bases to trimming and J lost 5 bases, with 13 bases between them. Per germline, CDR1 SGHTA and CDR2 FQGNSA. The CDR3 protein is CASSTPTLNEQYF. The CDR3 nucleotides read TGTGCCAGCAGCACACCGACTCTCAACGAGCAGTACTTC.

The V and J genes are TRBV29-1 and TRBJ1-2; D might be TRBD1 (6 bases). This CDR3 has 13 amino acids. The V and J ends lost 4 bases and 4 bases respectively, with 13 bases between them. Germline values: CDR1 SQVTM, CDR2 ANQGSEA. The DNA of the CDR3 is TGCAGCGTTGGGACAGCCCCTCGCTATGGCTACACCTTC. Protein: CSVGTAPRYGYTF. The full variable domain, with the rest looked up from reference TRBV29-1 and TRBJ1-2, is SAVISQKPSRDICQRGTSLTIQCQVDSQVTMMFWYRQQPGQSLTLIATANQGSEATYESGFVIDKFPISRPNLTFSTLTVSNMSPEDSSIYLCSVGTAPRYGYTFGSGTRLTVV.